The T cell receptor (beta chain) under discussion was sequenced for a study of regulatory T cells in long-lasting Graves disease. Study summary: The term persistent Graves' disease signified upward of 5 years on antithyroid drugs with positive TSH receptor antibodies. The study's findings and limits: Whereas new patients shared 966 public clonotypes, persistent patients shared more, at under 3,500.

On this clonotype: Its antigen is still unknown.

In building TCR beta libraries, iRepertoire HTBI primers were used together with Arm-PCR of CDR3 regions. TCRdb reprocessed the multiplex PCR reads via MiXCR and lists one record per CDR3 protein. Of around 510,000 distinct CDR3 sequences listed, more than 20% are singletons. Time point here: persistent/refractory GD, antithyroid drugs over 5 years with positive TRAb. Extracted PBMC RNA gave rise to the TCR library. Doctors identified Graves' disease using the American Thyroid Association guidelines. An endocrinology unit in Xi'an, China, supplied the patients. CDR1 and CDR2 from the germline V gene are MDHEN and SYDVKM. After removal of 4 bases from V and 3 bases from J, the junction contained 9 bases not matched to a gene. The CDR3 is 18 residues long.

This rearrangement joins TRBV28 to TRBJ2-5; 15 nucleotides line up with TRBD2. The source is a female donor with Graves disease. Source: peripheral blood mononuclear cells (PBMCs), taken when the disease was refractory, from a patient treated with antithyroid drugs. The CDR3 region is CASSYSGTSGRREETQYF. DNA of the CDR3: TGTGCCAGCAGTTACTCCGGGACTAGCGGGAGGAGGGAAGAGACCCAGTACTTC.